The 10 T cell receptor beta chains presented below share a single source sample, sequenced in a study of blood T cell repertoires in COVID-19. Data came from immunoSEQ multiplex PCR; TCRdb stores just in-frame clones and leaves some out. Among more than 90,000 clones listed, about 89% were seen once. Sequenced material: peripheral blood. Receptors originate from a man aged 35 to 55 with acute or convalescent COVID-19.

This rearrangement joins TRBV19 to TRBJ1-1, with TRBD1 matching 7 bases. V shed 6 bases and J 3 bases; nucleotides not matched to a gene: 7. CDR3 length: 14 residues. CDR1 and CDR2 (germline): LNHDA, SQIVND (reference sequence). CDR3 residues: CASSHRGGDTEAFF. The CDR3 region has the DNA TGTGCCAGTAGCCACAGGGGTGGTGACACTGAAGCTTTCTTT.

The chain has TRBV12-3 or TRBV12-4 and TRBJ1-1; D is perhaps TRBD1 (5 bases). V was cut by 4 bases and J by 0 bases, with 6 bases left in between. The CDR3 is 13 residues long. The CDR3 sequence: CASSWGLNTEAFF. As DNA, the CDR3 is TGTGCCAGCAGTTGGGGCCTGAACACTGAAGCTTTCTTT.

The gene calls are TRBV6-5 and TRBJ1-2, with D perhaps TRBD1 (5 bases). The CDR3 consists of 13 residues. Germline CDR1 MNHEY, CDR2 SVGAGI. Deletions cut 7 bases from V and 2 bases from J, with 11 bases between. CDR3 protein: CASTLTDNYGYTF. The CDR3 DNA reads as TGTGCCAGCACCCTGACAGACAACTATGGCTACACCTTC.

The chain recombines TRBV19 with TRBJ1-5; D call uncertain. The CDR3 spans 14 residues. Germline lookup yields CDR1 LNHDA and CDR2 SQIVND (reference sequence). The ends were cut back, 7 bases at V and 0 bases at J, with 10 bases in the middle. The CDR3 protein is CASTTDGSNQPQHF. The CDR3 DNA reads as TGTGCCAGTACTACAGACGGTAGCAATCAGCCCCAGCATTTT.

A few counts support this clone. CDR3 in DNA: TGCGCCAGCAGTGAGTCGACTCCGGGACAGCGGTCTCCTGGCTACACCTTC. This codes for CASSESTPGQRSPGYTF. The J gene is TRBJ1-2, the V gene TRBV10-2, with 7 nucleotides matching TRBD1. Germline CDR1 and CDR2: WSHSY and SAAADI. CDR3 length: 17 residues. V was pared by 0 bases and J by 7 bases, with 14 bases of the junction left unmatched.

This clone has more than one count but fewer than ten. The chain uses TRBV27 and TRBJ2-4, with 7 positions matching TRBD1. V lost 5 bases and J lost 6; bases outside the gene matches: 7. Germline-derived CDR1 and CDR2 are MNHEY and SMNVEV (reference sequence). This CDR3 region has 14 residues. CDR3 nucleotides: TGTGCCAGCAGTCCGGGACAGAGAACAAACATTCAGTACTTC. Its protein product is CASSPGQRTNIQYF.

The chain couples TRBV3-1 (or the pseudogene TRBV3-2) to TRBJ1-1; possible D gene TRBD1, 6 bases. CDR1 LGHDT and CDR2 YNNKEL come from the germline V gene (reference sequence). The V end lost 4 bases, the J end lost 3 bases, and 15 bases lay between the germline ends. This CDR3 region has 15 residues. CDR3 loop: CASSRRGHGDTEAFF. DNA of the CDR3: TGTGCCAGCAGCCGCAGGGGACACGGCGACACTGAAGCTTTCTTT.

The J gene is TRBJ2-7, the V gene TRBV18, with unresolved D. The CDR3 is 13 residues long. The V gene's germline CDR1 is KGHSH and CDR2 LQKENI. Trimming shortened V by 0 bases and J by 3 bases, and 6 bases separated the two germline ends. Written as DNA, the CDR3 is TGTGCCAGCTCACCACCGAACGGCTACGAGCAGTACTTC. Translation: CASSPPNGYEQYF.

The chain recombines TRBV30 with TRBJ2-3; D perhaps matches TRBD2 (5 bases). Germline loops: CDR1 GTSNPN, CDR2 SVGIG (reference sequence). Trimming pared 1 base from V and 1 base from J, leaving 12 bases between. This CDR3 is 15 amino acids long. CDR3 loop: CAWSAPRAGTDTQYF. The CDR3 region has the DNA TGTGCCTGGAGTGCTCCGAGGGCCGGCACAGATACGCAGTATTTT.

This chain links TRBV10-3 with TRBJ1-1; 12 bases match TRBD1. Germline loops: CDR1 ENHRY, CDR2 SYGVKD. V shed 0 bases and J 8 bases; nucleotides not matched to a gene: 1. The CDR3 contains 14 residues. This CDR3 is CAISESGQGAEAFF. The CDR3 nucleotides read TGTGCCATCAGTGAGTCGGGACAGGGGGCGGAAGCTTTCTTT.